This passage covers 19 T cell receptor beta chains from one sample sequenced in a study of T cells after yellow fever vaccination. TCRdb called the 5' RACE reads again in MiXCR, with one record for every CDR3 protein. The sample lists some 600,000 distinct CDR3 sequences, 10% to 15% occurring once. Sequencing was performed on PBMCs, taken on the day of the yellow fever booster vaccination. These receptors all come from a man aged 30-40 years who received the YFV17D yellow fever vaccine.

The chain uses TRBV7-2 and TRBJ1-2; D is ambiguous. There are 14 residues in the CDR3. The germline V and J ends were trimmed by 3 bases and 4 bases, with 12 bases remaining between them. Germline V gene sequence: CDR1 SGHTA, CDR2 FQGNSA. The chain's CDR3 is CASSFNGGGYGYTF. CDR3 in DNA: TGTGCCAGCAGCTTCAACGGAGGTGGCTATGGCTACACCTTC.

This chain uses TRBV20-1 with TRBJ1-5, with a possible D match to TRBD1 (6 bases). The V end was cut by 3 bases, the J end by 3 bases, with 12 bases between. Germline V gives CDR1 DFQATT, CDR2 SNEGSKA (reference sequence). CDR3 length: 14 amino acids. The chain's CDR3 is CSARGGQDNQPQHF. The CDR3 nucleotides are TGCAGTGCTAGGGGGGGGCAGGACAATCAGCCCCAGCATTTT.

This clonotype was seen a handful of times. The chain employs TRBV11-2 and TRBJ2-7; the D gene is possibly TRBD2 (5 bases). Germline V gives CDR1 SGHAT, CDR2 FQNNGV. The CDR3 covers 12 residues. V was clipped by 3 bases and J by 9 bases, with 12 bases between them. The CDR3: CASSLTKVGQYF. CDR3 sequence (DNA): TGTGCCAGCAGCTTGACTAAGGTGGGGCAGTACTTC.

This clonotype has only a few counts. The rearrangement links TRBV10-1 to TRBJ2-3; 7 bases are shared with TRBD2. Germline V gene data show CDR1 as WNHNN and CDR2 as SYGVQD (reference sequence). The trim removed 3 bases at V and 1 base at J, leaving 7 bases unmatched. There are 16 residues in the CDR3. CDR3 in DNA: TGCGCCAGCAGTGACCGGACTAGGGGACGCACAGATACGCAGTATTTT. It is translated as CASSDRTRGRTDTQYF.

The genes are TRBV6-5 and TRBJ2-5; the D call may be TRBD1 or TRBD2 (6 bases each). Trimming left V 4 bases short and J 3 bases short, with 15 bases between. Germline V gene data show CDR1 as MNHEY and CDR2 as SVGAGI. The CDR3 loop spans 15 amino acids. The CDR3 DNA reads TGTGCCAGCAGTTGGGGGGCAAAGGAGGAAGAGACCCAGTACTTC. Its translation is CASSWGAKEEETQYF.

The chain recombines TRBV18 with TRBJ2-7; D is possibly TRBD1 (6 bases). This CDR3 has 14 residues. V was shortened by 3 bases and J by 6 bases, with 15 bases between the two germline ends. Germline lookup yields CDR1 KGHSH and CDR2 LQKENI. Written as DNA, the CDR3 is TGTGCCAGCTCACCCCAAGAGACAGGTCTCGAGCAGTACTTC. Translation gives CASSPQETGLEQYF.

CDR3 region: CASSYSGPSYNEQFF. CDR3 in DNA: TGTGCCAGCAGTTACTCGGGACCATCCTACAATGAGCAGTTCTTC. The V and J genes are TRBV6-5 and TRBJ2-1; D is tentatively TRBD1 or TRBD2 (5 bases each). The CDR3 contains 15 residues. Germline values: CDR1 MNHEY, CDR2 SVGAGI. The ends were cut back, 0 bases at V and 1 base at J, with 7 bases in the middle.

CDR3 bases: TGTGCCAGCAACGGACCATACAATGAGCAGTTCTTC. It yields the protein CASNGPYNEQFF. The chain uses TRBV6-5 and TRBJ2-1; D is ambiguous. Germline loops: CDR1 MNHEY, CDR2 SVGAGI. CDR3 length: 12 amino acids. Trimming stripped 7 bases from V and 4 bases from J, with 8 bases between.

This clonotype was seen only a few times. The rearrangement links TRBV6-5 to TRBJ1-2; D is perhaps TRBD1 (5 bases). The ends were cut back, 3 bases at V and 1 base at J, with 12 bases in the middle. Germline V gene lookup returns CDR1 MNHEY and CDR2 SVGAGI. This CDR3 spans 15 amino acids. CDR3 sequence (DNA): TGTGCCAGCAGTTATCTGGGGCAGATTAACTATGGCTACACCTTC. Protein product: CASSYLGQINYGYTF.

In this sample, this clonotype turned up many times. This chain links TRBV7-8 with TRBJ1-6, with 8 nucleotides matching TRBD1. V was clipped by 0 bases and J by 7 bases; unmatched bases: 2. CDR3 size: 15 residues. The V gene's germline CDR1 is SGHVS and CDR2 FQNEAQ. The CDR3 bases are TGTGCCAGCAGCTTAGCCAGGGGGCGAAATTCACCCCTCCACTTT. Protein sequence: CASSLARGRNSPLHF.

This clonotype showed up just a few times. DNA of the CDR3: TGTGCCAGCAGCCAAGTCCCCGATGGCACAGATACGCAGTATTTT. Its protein is CASSQVPDGTDTQYF. This chain joins TRBV4-2 and TRBJ2-3; D gene ambiguous. Germline V gene sequence: CDR1 LGHNA, CDR2 YNFKEQ. This CDR3 comprises 15 residues. V dropped 1 base and J dropped 1 base, with 9 bases sitting between them.

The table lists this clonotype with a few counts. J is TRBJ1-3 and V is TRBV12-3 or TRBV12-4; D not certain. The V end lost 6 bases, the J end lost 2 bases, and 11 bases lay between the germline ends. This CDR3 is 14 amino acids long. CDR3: CASSSPWAGNTIYF. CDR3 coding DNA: TGTGCCAGCAGCTCCCCGTGGGCTGGAAACACCATATATTTT.

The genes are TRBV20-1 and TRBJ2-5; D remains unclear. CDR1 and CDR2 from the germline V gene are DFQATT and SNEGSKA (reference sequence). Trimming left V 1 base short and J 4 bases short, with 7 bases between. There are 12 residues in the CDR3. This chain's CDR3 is CSARGGGETQYF. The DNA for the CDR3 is TGCAGTGCTAGAGGGGGTGGAGAGACCCAGTACTTC.

The CDR3 spells CASSSTSGPTDTQYF. The CDR3 DNA reads as TGTGCCAGCAGCTCCACTAGCGGACCCACAGATACGCAGTATTTT. This chain links TRBV5-6 with TRBJ2-3; TRBD2 matches at 8 bases. V shed 3 bases and J 2 bases; nucleotides not matched to a gene: 5. The CDR3 consists of 15 residues. Per the germline V gene, CDR1 is SGHDT and CDR2 is YYEEEE.

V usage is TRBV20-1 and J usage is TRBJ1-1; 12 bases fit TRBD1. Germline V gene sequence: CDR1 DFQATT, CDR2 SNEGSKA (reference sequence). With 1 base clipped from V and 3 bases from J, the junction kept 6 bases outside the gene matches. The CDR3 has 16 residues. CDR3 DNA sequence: TGCAGTGCTAGAGGGGGACAGGGGGCGAAGGACACTGAAGCTTTCTTT. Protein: CSARGGQGAKDTEAFF.

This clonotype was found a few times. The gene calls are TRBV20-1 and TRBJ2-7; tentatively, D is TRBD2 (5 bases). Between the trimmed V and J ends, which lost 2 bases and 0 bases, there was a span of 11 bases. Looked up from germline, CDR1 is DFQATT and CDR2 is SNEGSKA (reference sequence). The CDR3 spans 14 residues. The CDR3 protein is CSARRTPSSYEQYF. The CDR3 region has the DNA TGCAGTGCTAGACGGACTCCAAGCTCCTACGAGCAGTACTTC.

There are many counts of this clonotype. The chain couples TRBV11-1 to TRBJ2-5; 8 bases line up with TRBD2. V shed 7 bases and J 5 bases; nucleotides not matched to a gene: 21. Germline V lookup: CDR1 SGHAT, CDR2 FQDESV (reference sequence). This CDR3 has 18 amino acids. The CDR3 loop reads CASTPPSRTSTRGETQYF. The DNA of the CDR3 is TGTGCCAGCACCCCCCCCTCAAGGACTAGCACTAGAGGGGAGACCCAGTACTTC.

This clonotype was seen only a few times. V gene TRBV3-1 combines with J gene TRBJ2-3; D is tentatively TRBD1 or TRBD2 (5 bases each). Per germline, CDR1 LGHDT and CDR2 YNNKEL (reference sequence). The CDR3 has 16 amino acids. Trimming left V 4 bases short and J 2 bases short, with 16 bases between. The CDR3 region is CASSRNSGTLTDTQYF. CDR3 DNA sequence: TGTGCCAGCAGCCGAAACTCCGGGACCCTCACAGATACGCAGTATTTT.

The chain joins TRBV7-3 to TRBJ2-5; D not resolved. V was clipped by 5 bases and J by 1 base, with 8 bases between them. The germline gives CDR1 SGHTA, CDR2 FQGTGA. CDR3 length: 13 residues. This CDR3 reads CASSQHVQETQYF. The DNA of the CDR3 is TGTGCCAGCAGCCAACACGTCCAAGAGACCCAGTACTTC.